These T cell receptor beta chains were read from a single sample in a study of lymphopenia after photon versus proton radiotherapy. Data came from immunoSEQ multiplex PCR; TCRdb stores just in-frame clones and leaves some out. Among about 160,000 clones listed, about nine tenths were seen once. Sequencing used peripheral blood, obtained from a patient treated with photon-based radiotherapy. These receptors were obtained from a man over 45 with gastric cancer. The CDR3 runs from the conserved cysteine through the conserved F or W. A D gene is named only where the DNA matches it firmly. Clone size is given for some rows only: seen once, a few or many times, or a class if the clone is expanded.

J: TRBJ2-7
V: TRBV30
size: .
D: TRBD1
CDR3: CAWSVDRGANEQYF
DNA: TGTGCCTGGAGTGTAGACAGGGGAGCGAACGAGCAGTACTTC

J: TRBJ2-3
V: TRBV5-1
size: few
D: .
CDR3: CASSLDRSGDTQYF
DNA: TGCGCCAGCAGCTTGGACAGGTCCGGGGATACGCAGTATTTT

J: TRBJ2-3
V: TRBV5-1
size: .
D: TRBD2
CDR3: CASSLQAGGPGDTQYF
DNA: TGCGCCAGCAGCTTGCAAGCGGGAGGGCCTGGGGATACGCAGTATTTT

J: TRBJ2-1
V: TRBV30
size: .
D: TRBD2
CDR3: CAWSGLAGVSYNEQFF
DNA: TGTGCCTGGAGTGGACTAGCGGGAGTCTCCTACAATGAGCAGTTCTTC

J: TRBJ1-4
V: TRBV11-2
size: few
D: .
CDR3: CASSSLKTGKVEKLFF
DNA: TGTGCCAGCAGCTCCTTAAAAACCGGGAAGGTTGAAAAACTGTTTTTT

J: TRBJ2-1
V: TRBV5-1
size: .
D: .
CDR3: CASSLEGSHYNEQFF
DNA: TGCGCCAGCAGCTTGGAGGGCAGCCACTACAATGAGCAGTTCTTC

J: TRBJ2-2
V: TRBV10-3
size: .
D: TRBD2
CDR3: CAISEPGVAGNTGELFF
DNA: TGTGCCATCAGTGAGCCGGGGGTAGCGGGGAACACCGGGGAGCTGTTTTTT

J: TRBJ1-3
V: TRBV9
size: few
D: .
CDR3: CASSARNSGNTIYF
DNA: TGTGCCAGCAGCGCGCGAAACTCTGGAAACACCATATATTTT

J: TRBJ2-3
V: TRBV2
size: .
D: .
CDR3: CASRLETTDTQYF
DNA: TGTGCCAGCAGACTGGAGACCACAGATACGCAGTATTTT

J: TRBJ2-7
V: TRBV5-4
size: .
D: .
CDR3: CASSLAPLGGNYEQYF
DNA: TGTGCCAGCAGCTTGGCTCCGTTGGGCGGGAACTACGAGCAGTACTTC

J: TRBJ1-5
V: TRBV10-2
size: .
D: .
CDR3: CASSPTRFGQPQHF
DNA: TGCGCCAGCAGTCCGACCCGCTTTGGGCAGCCCCAGCATTTT

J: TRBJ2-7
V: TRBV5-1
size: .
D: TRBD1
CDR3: CASSPGQSYEQYF
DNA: TGCGCCAGCAGCCCGGGACAGAGCTACGAGCAGTACTTC

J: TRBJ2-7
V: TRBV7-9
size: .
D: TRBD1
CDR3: CASSLWTGSSYEQYF
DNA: TGTGCCAGCAGCTTGTGGACAGGGTCCTCCTACGAGCAGTACTTC

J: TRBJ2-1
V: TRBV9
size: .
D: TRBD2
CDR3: CASSVGTSVGNEQFF
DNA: TGTGCCAGCAGCGTAGGGACTAGTGTGGGGAATGAGCAGTTCTTC

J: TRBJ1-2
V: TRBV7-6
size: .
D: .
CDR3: CASSLERGRGYTF
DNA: TGTGCCAGCAGCTTAGAGCGGGGGCGCGGCTACACCTTC

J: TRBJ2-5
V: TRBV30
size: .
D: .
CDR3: CAWSEGGQTQYF
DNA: TGTGCCTGGAGTGAGGGGGGGCAGACCCAGTACTTC

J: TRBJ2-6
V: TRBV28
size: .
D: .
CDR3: CASSPKQGISGTRTGANVLTF
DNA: TGTGCCAGCAGCCCAAAGCAGGGGATCAGCGGGACGCGGACTGGGGCCAACGTCCTGACTTTC

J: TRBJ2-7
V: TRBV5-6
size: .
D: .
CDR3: CASSLYRTGNYEQYF
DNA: TGTGCCAGCAGCTTATATCGGACGGGAAACTACGAGCAGTACTTC

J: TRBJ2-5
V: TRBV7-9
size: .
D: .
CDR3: CASSSYRRETQYF
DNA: TGTGCCAGCAGCTCGTACCGTAGGGAGACCCAGTACTTC

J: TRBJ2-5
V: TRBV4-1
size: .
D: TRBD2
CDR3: CASSQDLVSAGGQETQYF
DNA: TGCGCCAGCAGCCAAGATCTAGTCTCGGCGGGAGGGCAAGAGACCCAGTACTTC

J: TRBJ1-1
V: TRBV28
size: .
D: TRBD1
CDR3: CASSPYKGAVNTEAFF
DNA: TGTGCCAGCAGTCCCTATAAGGGGGCGGTGAACACTGAAGCTTTCTTC

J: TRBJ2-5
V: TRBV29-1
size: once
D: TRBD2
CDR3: CSVGYFEAGTLGETQYF
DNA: TGCAGCGTGGGTTACTTTGAAGCGGGAACCCTGGGGGAGACCCAGTACTTC

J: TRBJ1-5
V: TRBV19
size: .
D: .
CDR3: CASSIDHRSGQPQHF
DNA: TGTGCCAGTAGTATAGATCATAGGTCTGGTCAGCCCCAGCATTTT

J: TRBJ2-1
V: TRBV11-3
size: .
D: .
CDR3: CASSPYHLYNEQFF
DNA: TGTGCCAGCAGCCCCTACCACCTCTACAATGAGCAGTTCTTC

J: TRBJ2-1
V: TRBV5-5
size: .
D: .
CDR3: CASSWRGSTLDEQFF
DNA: TGTGCCAGCAGCTGGAGGGGTTCCACCCTTGATGAGCAGTTCTTC

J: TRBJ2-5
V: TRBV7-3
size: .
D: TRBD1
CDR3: CASSLNPPDRAGETQYF
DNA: TGTGCCAGCAGCTTAAATCCCCCGGACAGGGCCGGAGAGACCCAGTACTTC

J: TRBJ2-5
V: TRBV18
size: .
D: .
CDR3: CASSPVGIQETQYF
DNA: TGTGCCAGCTCACCAGTTGGGATCCAAGAGACCCAGTACTTC

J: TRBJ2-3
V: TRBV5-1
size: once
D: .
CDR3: CASSWTGGMTSGRTDTQYF
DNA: TGCGCCAGCAGCTGGACAGGGGGCATGACTAGCGGGAGAACAGATACGCAGTATTTT